This TCR beta chain is drawn from a study of blood T cell repertoires in COVID-19. Across the whole study: There were acute and convalescent COVID-19 samples, and they came from the United States, Italy and Spain. In each case, the material was cDNA or gDNA derived from T cells, B-cell-depleted T cells, or PBMCs.

What the recovered Cohort 3 donors had was two negative PCRs, clearance, or symptom resolution. The germline V gene has CDR1 SNHLY and CDR2 FYNNEI. The CDR3 has 15 amino acids. J gave up 6 bases and V 2 bases, and 7 bases lay outside the gene matches. In the source study's methods: Nucleated cell counts were estimated from reference gene primer amplification. Clones were read by immunoSEQ multiplex PCR, and TCRdb kept only the in-frame ones, dropping some. V and J calls and clone size are those listed in that table; D and trimming were worked out from the DNA. The table has about 130,000 clones, around 88% seen once.

This chain uses TRBV2 with TRBJ1-5; 7 bases are shared with TRBD1. The clonotype originates from a woman in her forties or fifties who had recovered from COVID-19. Source material: PBMCs or T cells enriched from blood (not recorded which). The CDR3 spells CASSEQGGASQPQHF. The CDR3 nucleotides read TGTGCCAGCAGTGAACAGGGGGGCGCGAGTCAGCCCCAGCATTTT.